Reported below is one T cell receptor (beta chain). This clonotype turned up a few times. The specificity of this receptor is unknown. Nothing much larger sits one base from this clone, and base qualities are not available. The entry originates in a study of CD8 T cells in ankylosing spondylitis (dated by TCRdb to 2016 to 2017). General notes on the study: T cell receptor beta repertoires were profiled in healthy donors and ankylosing spondylitis patients so that disease-linked TCR variants could be found. The full study cohort was made up of 25 ankylosing spondylitis patients and 108 healthy donors. Peripheral blood was sampled, and synovial fluid was additionally collected from ankylosing spondylitis patients.

Sequencing relied on an Illumina HiSeq 2500. Quantitative 5'-RACE with molecular barcodes was used to prepare TCR beta libraries. As for the authors' bioinformatics: A new computational method based on a probabilistic model of VDJ rearrangement was used to identify disease-linked TCR variants. TCRdb cleaned the public reads at Q25 with fastp, built clones with MiXCR and kept in-frame beta chains. CDR3 protein duplicates are merged, each entry listing the most common genes and DNA. The V and J calls come from TCRdb's annotation, not from the publication. For this sample the table gives approximately 550,000 distinct CDR3 sequences, of which about 13% were detected only once. Approximately 6.3% of the sample belongs to the ten largest clones. Spanning cysteine to phenylalanine, the CDR3 consists of 11 amino acids. Kept here is only the CDR3 DNA, which spans 33 bases and is read in frame from base 1. Looking up the germline V gene (reference sequence) yields CDR1 DFQATT and CDR2 SNEGSKA. V is pared back by 5 bases and J by 11 bases, with 15 bases lying between the germline termini.

Study-wide conclusions, independent of this receptor: Some motif variants had previously been reported in the synovial fluid and blood of reactive arthritis patients, which suggests shared mechanisms of disease initiation. A TCR beta motif of about 8 highly homologous amino acid variants appeared characteristic of blood from ankylosing spondylitis patients. A CD8+ phenotype was shown by the disease-linked clones, which were found at relatively low frequencies in peripheral blood. The disease-linked clones were reported to be significantly enriched in matched synovial fluid samples from ankylosing spondylitis patients.

The chain is assembled from TRBV20-1 and TRBJ1-1, and perhaps TRBD1 as D gene, on 6 matching bases. The sequencing sample was made of blood, either unsorted or a sorted T cell fraction (not recorded which). The sequence derives from a male donor with ankylosing spondylitis. The DNA sequence reads TGCAGTGCTCTCAGGACAGTGGAGGCTTTCTTT. Its protein reads: CSALRTVEAFF.